Following are 25 T cell receptor beta chains from one sample sequenced in a study of T cell responses to AZD1222 COVID-19 vaccine. Here immunoSEQ multiplex PCR was the method, and the copy in TCRdb shows in-frame clones only, minus some. The sample carries 170,000 or so clones, 90% recorded once. The sample consisted of peripheral blood, taken on day 0 of AZD1222 vaccination. The receptors were sampled from an adult in good health.

This chain joins TRBV9 and TRBJ1-5; TRBD1 is a possible D gene (5 bases). The germline V gene encodes CDR1 SGDLS and CDR2 YYNGEE. V lost 0 bases and J 6 bases, leaving 10 bases between the germline ends. The CDR3 runs 14 residues. This chain's CDR3 is CASSVGGRGQPQHF. CDR3 bases: TGTGCCAGCAGCGTAGGGGGACGGGGTCAGCCCCAGCATTTT.

The chain couples TRBV7-9 to TRBJ2-7, with TRBD2 as a possible D gene (6 bases). The CDR3 sequence is 16 residues long. Germline CDR1 and CDR2: SEHNR and FQNEAQ (reference sequence). The V and J ends lost 4 bases and 2 bases respectively, with 18 bases between them. CDR3 amino acids: CASSYDRGLGAYEQYF. The CDR3 DNA sequence: TGTGCCAGCAGCTACGACCGGGGGTTAGGGGCCTACGAGCAGTACTTC.

The chain couples TRBV14 to TRBJ2-7, with 8 positions matching TRBD1. The V segment lost 4 bases and the J segment 4 bases; nucleotides outside the gene matches: 6. In germline, CDR1 is SGHDN, CDR2 FVKESK. The CDR3 runs to 14 residues. CDR3 loop: CASSPTGGWYEQYF. CDR3 sequence (DNA): TGTGCCAGCAGCCCCACAGGGGGTTGGTACGAGCAGTACTTC. Full variable domain (outside the CDR3, taken from reference TRBV14 and TRBJ2-7): EAGVTQFPSHSVIEKGQTVTLRCDPISGHDNLYWYRRVMGKEIKFLLHFVKESKQDESGMPNNRFLAERTGGTYSTLKVQPAELEDSGVYFCASSPTGGWYEQYFGPGTRLTVT.

V gene TRBV13 combines with J gene TRBJ2-7; D is unclear. Trimming took 0 bases from V and 7 from J, leaving 13 bases between them. Germline V gene data show CDR1 as PRHDT and CDR2 as FYEKMQ (reference sequence). This CDR3 is 14 amino acids long. CDR3 protein: CASSLGGYSREQYF. CDR3 nucleotides: TGTGCCAGCAGCTTAGGGGGCTACTCTAGGGAGCAGTACTTC.

V gene TRBV3-1 (or the pseudogene TRBV3-2) combines with J gene TRBJ2-5; 10 bases are a match to TRBD2. Germline CDR1 LGHDT, CDR2 YNNKEL (reference sequence). This CDR3 spans 18 amino acids. The V segment lost 1 base and the J segment 2 bases; nucleotides outside the gene matches: 10. CDR3 coding DNA: TGTGCCAGCAGCCAAGCTCCGGCCGGACTAGCGGCTCAAGAGACCCAGTACTTC. Its protein is CASSQAPAGLAAQETQYF.

This chain links TRBV7-9 with TRBJ2-5, with D possibly TRBD1 on 6 matching bases. V was clipped by 3 bases and J by 2 bases, with 10 bases between them. The CDR3 runs to 14 residues. Germline CDR1 SEHNR, CDR2 FQNEAQ (reference sequence). The CDR3 protein is CASSFDRKQETQYF. CDR3 in DNA: TGTGCCAGCAGCTTCGACAGGAAACAAGAGACCCAGTACTTC.

The V and J genes are TRBV30 and TRBJ2-5; D remains ambiguous. With 0 bases removed from V and 2 bases from J, the gap between germline ends came to 19 bases. CDR1 and CDR2 from the germline V gene are GTSNPN and SVGIG (reference sequence). CDR3 length: 17 residues. DNA of the CDR3: TGTGCCTGGAGTGTACTCGCGAGCCTGACCTATCAAGAGACCCAGTACTTC. Encoded protein: CAWSVLASLTYQETQYF.

J is TRBJ1-2 and V is TRBV5-4; no reliable D call. The germline V gene encodes CDR1 SGHNT and CDR2 YYREEE (reference sequence). V shed 0 bases and J shed 7 bases, with 10 bases lying between them. The CDR3 totals 13 residues. The CDR3 loop is CASSLVAGSGYTF. The CDR3 DNA reads as TGTGCCAGCAGCTTGGTTGCGGGCTCTGGCTACACCTTC.

The chain carries TRBV7-2 and TRBJ1-2; 8 bases fit TRBD1. The CDR3 is 13 residues long. J was trimmed by 6 bases and V by 5 bases; bases with no gene match: 5. CDR1 and CDR2 (germline): SGHTA, FQGNSA. The CDR3 region has the DNA TGTGCCAGCAGCAAGGACAGGGTGGATGGCTACACCTTC. Protein sequence: CASSKDRVDGYTF.

This clone occurred once. For the CDR3, the DNA is TGTGCCAGCAGCCACAGTAGGACAGTCGCAACTAATGAAAAACTGTTTTTT. Translation gives CASSHSRTVATNEKLFF. J is TRBJ1-4 and V is TRBV28; D possibly corresponds to TRBD1 (6 bases). Trimming took off 6 bases at V and 0 bases at J, with 17 bases between the two ends. CDR3 length equals 17 residues. Per germline, CDR1 MDHEN and CDR2 SYDVKM.

This clone came up once. This chain uses TRBV4-1 with TRBJ2-7; maybe TRBD1 (6 bases). V lost 4 bases and J lost 7, with 23 bases in between. Looked up from germline, CDR1 is MGHRA and CDR2 is YSYEKL. CDR3 length: 16 amino acids. The CDR3 is CASSRYAVDEGDEQYF. In DNA, the CDR3 is TGCGCCAGCAGCCGTTATGCGGTGGACGAGGGGGATGAGCAGTACTTC.

The rearrangement joins TRBV2 to TRBJ1-5; D remains unclear. CDR1 SNHLY and CDR2 FYNNEI come from the germline V gene. The CDR3 length is 16 residues. Trimming left V 1 base short and J 1 base short, with 11 bases between. The CDR3 protein is CASSEVRSPSNQPQHF. Written as DNA, the CDR3 is TGTGCCAGCAGTGAAGTCCGCAGCCCGAGCAATCAGCCCCAGCATTTT.

The chain links TRBV4-1 to TRBJ2-1; 9 nucleotides agree with TRBD1. Germline CDR1 MGHRA, CDR2 YSYEKL. With 0 bases clipped from V and 9 bases from J, the junction kept 9 bases outside the gene matches. The CDR3 runs to 16 residues. In DNA form, the CDR3 reads TGCGCCAGCAGCCAAGAGTTGGGACAGGGTTGGGGTGAGCAGTTCTTC. Residues: CASSQELGQGWGEQFF.

The J gene is TRBJ2-5, the V gene TRBV11-1; TRBD2 matches 13 bases. J lost 2 bases, V lost 5 bases, and 2 bases had no gene match. The CDR3 length is 15 residues. Per germline, CDR1 SGHAT and CDR2 FQDESV (reference sequence). CDR3 nucleotide sequence: TGTGCCAGCAGCCCGACTAGCGGGGGGCAAGAGACCCAGTACTTC. Translation: CASSPTSGGQETQYF.

This clone was observed once. The chain carries TRBV5-1 and TRBJ2-7, with D tentatively TRBD2 (6 bases). V lost 9 bases and J 5 bases, leaving 21 bases between the germline ends. CDR1 and CDR2 (germline): SGHRS, YFSETQ. This CDR3 is 14 amino acids long. The CDR3 is CATSGGGSIDEQYF. As DNA, the CDR3 is TGCGCCACCTCCGGCGGAGGGAGTATCGACGAGCAGTACTTC.

The V gene is TRBV19, the J gene TRBJ1-3; the D is unclear. The germline V gene encodes CDR1 LNHDA and CDR2 SQIVND (reference sequence). Trimming took 9 bases from V and 0 from J, leaving 9 bases between them. The CDR3 loop spans 13 amino acids. CDR3 in amino acids: CASSGFSGNTIYF. Here the CDR3 DNA reads TGTGCCAGCTCGGGATTCTCTGGAAACACCATATATTTT.

This chain uses TRBV3-1 (or the pseudogene TRBV3-2) with TRBJ2-7; no clear D. Trimming shortened V by 4 bases and J by 4 bases, and 2 bases separated the two germline ends. The CDR3 totals 10 residues. Germline CDR1 is LGHDT and CDR2 is YNNKEL (reference sequence). CDR3 in DNA: TGTGCCAGCAGCCCATACGAGCAGTACTTC. It yields the protein CASSPYEQYF.

The chain employs TRBV2 and TRBJ2-3, with D perhaps matching TRBD1 (6 bases). Deletions cut 11 bases from V and 0 bases from J, with 15 bases between. Germline lookup yields CDR1 SNHLY and CDR2 FYNNEI. This CDR3 spans 14 amino acids. The CDR3 DNA reads TGTGCCGGAACACAGGGACCTAGCACAGATACGCAGTATTTT. Translating it yields CAGTQGPSTDTQYF. The entire variable domain, with the rest obtained from reference TRBV2 and TRBJ2-3, is as follows: EPEVTQTPSHQVTQMGQEVILRCVPISNHLYFYWYRQILGQKVEFLVSFYNNEISEKSEIFDDQFSVERPDGSNFTLKIRSTKLEDSAMYFCAGTQGPSTDTQYFGPGTRLTVL.

The chain is built from TRBV5-4 and TRBJ2-7; 9 nucleotides agree with TRBD1. Trimming at V came to 4 bases and at J to 5 bases, leaving 4 bases not matched to a gene. The CDR3 is 13 amino acids. Per the germline V gene, CDR1 is SGHNT and CDR2 is YYREEE (reference sequence). The CDR3 region has the DNA TGTGCCAGCAGCAAGGACAGGGGCCACGAGCAGTACTTC. Translating gives CASSKDRGHEQYF.

In its sample, this clone was seen once. The chain joins TRBV2 to TRBJ1-5, with unresolved D. The CDR3 consists of 12 residues. With 1 base removed from V and 7 bases from J, the gap between germline ends came to 5 bases. Germline V lookup: CDR1 SNHLY, CDR2 FYNNEI. The CDR3 DNA reads TGTGCCAGCAGTGAAGTTGTGCAGCCCCAGCATTTT. The encoded protein is CASSEVVQPQHF.

This chain connects TRBV20-1 to TRBJ1-2; maybe TRBD1 (5 bases). Germline lookup yields CDR1 DFQATT and CDR2 SNEGSKA (reference sequence). Trimming stripped 3 bases from V and 0 bases from J, with 11 bases between. The CDR3 runs 14 residues. The chain's CDR3 is CSASSGTSNYGYTF. The CDR3 nucleotides are TGCAGTGCTAGTTCCGGGACCTCTAACTATGGCTACACCTTC.

This sequence joins TRBV6-2 or TRBV6-3 and TRBJ2-3; TRBD2 agrees at 7 bases. The CDR3 length is 14 residues. Germline CDR1 is MNHEY and CDR2 is SVGEGT. V lost 2 bases and J lost 3; bases outside the gene matches: 2. Here the CDR3 DNA reads TGTGCCAGCAGTTACGGACTAGAAACAGATACGCAGTATTTT. Translated: CASSYGLETDTQYF.

The rearrangement joins TRBV29-1 to TRBJ2-5; no definite D call. The CDR3 consists of 12 residues. With 7 bases removed from V and 2 bases from J, the gap between germline ends came to 11 bases. The germline V gene encodes CDR1 SQVTM and CDR2 ANQGSEA. DNA for the CDR3: TGCAGCGGAACCCCGGGTCAAGAGACCCAGTACTTC. This translates into CSGTPGQETQYF.

The rearrangement joins TRBV7-6 to TRBJ2-1; 10 nucleotides agree with TRBD2. The CDR3 contains 16 residues. V lost 3 bases, J lost 6 bases, and 8 bases stayed unmatched. Per germline, CDR1 SGHVS and CDR2 FNYEAQ. The CDR3 nucleotides read TGTGCCAGCAGCTTGAGCGGGGGGGCCGTCCCCAATGAGCAGTTCTTC. Its protein product is CASSLSGGAVPNEQFF.

The rearrangement joins TRBV7-9 to TRBJ1-2; D remains ambiguous. V was pared by 1 base and J by 7 bases, with 7 bases between. CDR1 is SEHNR, CDR2 FQNEAQ, per germline (reference sequence). The CDR3 has 12 amino acids. CDR3 in amino acids: CASSLGAGGYTF. The DNA of the CDR3 is TGTGCCAGCAGCTTAGGGGCTGGTGGCTACACCTTC. The full variable domain, with the rest looked up from reference TRBV7-9 and TRBJ1-2, is DTGVSQNPRHKITKRGQNVTFRCDPISEHNRLYWYRQTLGQGPEFLTYFQNEAQLEKSRLLSDRFSAERPKGSFSTLEIQRTEQGDSAMYLCASSLGAGGYTFGSGTRLTVV.